This entry features one T cell receptor (beta chain) sequence. The target antigen is unknown. Roughly 0.5 to 1 ug RNA was reverse transcribed with random hexamers. Across 54 Vbeta and 13 Jbeta, TCR beta CDR3 was amplified with immunoSEQ multiplex PCR. MiXCR, run by TCRdb on the immunoSEQ multiplex PCR reads, gives a single entry per CDR3 protein. The sample lists roughly 180,000 distinct CDR3 sequences; about 94% were seen once. The data originate from a study of CD8 T cells in Susac syndrome. Study-wide findings and caveats: It was acknowledged by the study that relatively few individuals were included in its TCR sequencing and HLA analysis.

There are 15 residues in the CDR3. Between the trimmed V and J ends, which lost 2 bases and 2 bases, there was a span of 11 bases. The germline gives CDR1 KGHDR, CDR2 SFDVKD. CD8+ and CD4+ blood T cells underwent TCR beta sequencing. Negative isolation yielded the CD8+ and CD4+ T cells, while FACS enriched the TEMRA cells. The gene calls are TRBV24-1 and TRBJ1-2; tentative D call: TRBD1 (5 bases). Input material: CD4+ T cells from PBMCs. This clonotype originated in a human donor in good health. CDR3 sequence reads: CATSDWHAGNYGYTF. As DNA, the CDR3 is TGTGCCACCAGTGATTGGCATGCAGGGAACTATGGCTACACCTTC.